The 26 T cell receptor beta chains in this list originate from one sample, sequenced in a study of blood T cell repertoires in COVID-19. Data came from immunoSEQ multiplex PCR; TCRdb stores just in-frame clones and leaves some out. There are about 300,000 clones in the sample; approximately 88% occur only once, and approximately 1.6% lies in the top ten. The specimen was peripheral blood. These receptors originate from a woman in her 30s with COVID-19, enrolled during active disease.

The chain carries TRBV9 and TRBJ1-6, with unresolved D. The CDR3 length is 14 residues. The V end was cut by 0 bases, the J end by 6 bases, with 7 bases between. Per the germline V gene, CDR1 is SGDLS and CDR2 is YYNGEE. The CDR3 reads CASSVGVSNSPLHF. In nucleotides, the CDR3 is TGTGCCAGCAGCGTAGGTGTCTCTAATTCACCCCTCCACTTT.

The chain recombines TRBV14 with TRBJ2-3, with unresolved D. The V end lost 0 bases, the J end lost 0 bases, and 7 bases lay between the germline ends. This CDR3 comprises 15 residues. The germline CDR1 and CDR2 sequences are SGHDN and FVKESK. In DNA, the CDR3 is TGTGCCAGCAGCCAAGACAGTTATAGCACAGATACGCAGTATTTT. This encodes CASSQDSYSTDTQYF.

The chain links TRBV6-2 or TRBV6-3 to TRBJ2-7; D ambiguous. Trimming took 2 bases from V and 2 from J, leaving 16 bases between them. The germline CDR1 and CDR2 sequences are MNHEY and SVGEGT. The CDR3 is made up of 16 amino acids. As DNA, the CDR3 is TGTGCCAGCAGTTACCCAACCGATGCGATCACCTACGAGCAGTACTTC. Its translation is CASSYPTDAITYEQYF.

The chain combines TRBV2 with TRBJ1-3; D is possibly TRBD1 (5 bases). The V gene lost 6 bases and the J gene lost 1 base, with 10 bases spanning the gap. This CDR3 contains 14 residues. Germline V CDR1 and CDR2: SNHLY, FYNNEI. This CDR3 is CASREQASGNTIYF. The CDR3 DNA is TGTGCCAGCAGAGAACAGGCTTCTGGAAACACCATATATTTT.

The V gene is TRBV29-1, the J gene TRBJ1-2, with D tentatively TRBD1 (6 bases). The CDR3 contains 13 residues. CDR1 and CDR2 from the germline V gene are SQVTM and ANQGSEA. The V end was cut by 3 bases, the J end by 5 bases, with 13 bases between. The CDR3 coding sequence is TGCAGCGTTGATCACAGGGCGGAGTATGGCTACACCTTC. Translating it yields CSVDHRAEYGYTF.

V is TRBV2 and J is TRBJ2-1; 10 bases map to TRBD1. The CDR3 length is 16 residues. V was pared by 6 bases and J by 1 base, with 6 bases of the junction left unmatched. Germline loops: CDR1 SNHLY, CDR2 FYNNEI. The CDR3 DNA reads TGTGCCAGCAGCCCCGGACAGGGGGTGTCCTACAATGAGCAGTTCTTC. This codes for CASSPGQGVSYNEQFF.

The chain has TRBV5-1 and TRBJ1-2; 9 nucleotides line up with TRBD1. CDR1 is SGHRS, CDR2 YFSETQ, per germline. V gave up 6 bases and J gave up 6 bases; unmatched junction bases: 6. The CDR3 sequence is 13 residues long. Here the CDR3 reads CASTRTGADGYTF. The CDR3 bases are TGCGCCAGCACCCGGACAGGGGCGGATGGCTACACCTTC. Looking up the rest from reference TRBV5-1 and TRBJ1-2 gives the full variable domain: KAGVTQTPRYLIKTRGQQVTLSCSPISGHRSVSWYQQTPGQGLQFLFEYFSETQRNKGNFPGRFSGRQFSNSRSEMNVSTLELGDSALYLCASTRTGADGYTFGSGTRLTVV.

The chain is built from TRBV30 and TRBJ2-2; weak D call: TRBD2 (6 bases). The CDR3 loop spans 14 amino acids. The V end was cut by 4 bases, the J end by 5 bases, with 14 bases between. CDR1 is GTSNPN and CDR2 is SVGIG in the germline V gene (reference sequence). The CDR3, as DNA: TGTGCCTGGACCCCGGGACTGATTACCGGGGAGCTGTTTTTT. This translates into CAWTPGLITGELFF.

This clone is a singleton in its sample. The same CDR3 is also encoded by other DNA sequences in this sample. This sequence joins TRBV6-5 and TRBJ1-6, with a tentative D call TRBD1 (6 bases). The germline V gene encodes CDR1 MNHEY and CDR2 SVGAGI. Trimming removed 6 bases at V and 7 bases at J, with 10 bases between. This CDR3 spans 13 amino acids. The CDR3 region has the DNA TGTGCCAGCAGCAGGGGATGGAATTCACCCCTCCACTTT. Its translation is CASSRGWNSPLHF.

The chain joins TRBV7-9 to TRBJ2-5; 7 bases map to TRBD2. This CDR3 comprises 12 residues. V dropped 7 bases and J dropped 5; count of bases not matched to a gene: 4. CDR1 SEHNR and CDR2 FQNEAQ come from the germline V gene (reference sequence). The CDR3 reads CASNPSGETQYF. CDR3 in DNA: TGTGCCAGCAACCCTAGCGGTGAGACCCAGTACTTC.

The chain couples TRBV29-1 to TRBJ1-1; D perhaps matches TRBD1 (5 bases). Germline values: CDR1 SQVTM, CDR2 ANQGSEA. The V end lost 2 bases, the J end lost 1 base, and 11 bases lay between the germline ends. The CDR3 totals 14 residues. As DNA, the CDR3 is TGCAGCGTTGAACATGGCAGGGAGAACACTGAAGCTTTCTTT. It yields the protein CSVEHGRENTEAFF.

The rearrangement links TRBV3-1 (or the pseudogene TRBV3-2) to TRBJ1-6, with 10 positions matching TRBD1. This CDR3 is built from 16 residues. CDR1 and CDR2 (germline): LGHDT, YNNKEL (reference sequence). V gave up 7 bases and J gave up 9 bases; unmatched junction bases: 12. The CDR3 sequence is CASTQNWGQGSSPLHF. The CDR3 DNA is TGTGCCAGCACTCAAAATTGGGGACAGGGGTCTTCACCCCTCCACTTT.

The chain links TRBV2 to TRBJ1-2, with 7 bases matching TRBD1. Trimming took 6 bases from V and 2 from J; bases not matched to a gene: 9. Germline V gives CDR1 SNHLY, CDR2 FYNNEI. This CDR3 spans 15 amino acids. The DNA of the CDR3 is TGTGCCAGCAGGGAGACAGGGAATCTAAACTATGGCTACACCTTC. As protein: CASRETGNLNYGYTF. Combining the CDR3 with reference TRBV2 and TRBJ1-2 gives the whole variable domain EPEVTQTPSHQVTQMGQEVILRCVPISNHLYFYWYRQILGQKVEFLVSFYNNEISEKSEIFDDQFSVERPDGSNFTLKIRSTKLEDSAMYFCASRETGNLNYGYTFGSGTRLTVV.

The V and J genes are TRBV5-1 and TRBJ2-3, with D possibly matching TRBD2 (6 bases). This CDR3 is built from 13 residues. Germline values: CDR1 SGHRS, CDR2 YFSETQ. Trimming took off 1 base at V and 4 bases at J, with 7 bases between the two ends. In DNA, the CDR3 is TGCGCCAGCAGCTTGTCTAGCGCAGATACGCAGTATTTT. Translated, it gives CASSLSSADTQYF.

This chain links TRBV27 with TRBJ2-1, with 8 bases that match TRBD1. The CDR3 runs to 14 residues. Germline CDR1 MNHEY, CDR2 SMNVEV (reference sequence). With V trimmed by 7 bases and J by 5 bases, 7 bases remained unmatched. CDR3 residues: CASTKRTGNNEQFF. The CDR3 DNA reads as TGTGCCAGCACGAAACGGACAGGGAACAATGAGCAGTTCTTC.

The V and J genes are TRBV7-9 and TRBJ1-4; 9 bases are shared with TRBD1. CDR1 is SEHNR, CDR2 FQNEAQ, per germline (reference sequence). The CDR3 spans 14 residues. Trimming cost V 5 bases and J 7 bases; bases outside gene matches: 5. CDR3 nucleotide sequence: TGTGCCAGCAGCCTAGGGACAGGGAGTGAAAAACTGTTTTTT. Protein product: CASSLGTGSEKLFF.

This chain connects TRBV4-3 to TRBJ2-2, with D possibly TRBD2 on 5 matching bases. The CDR3 length is 17 residues. Trimming removed 3 bases at V and 1 base at J, with 15 bases between. Germline CDR1 and CDR2: LGHNA and YSLEER. The CDR3 DNA is TGCGCCAGCAGCCACGGTTGGGTAGGGAGGAACACCGGGGAGCTGTTTTTT. Residues: CASSHGWVGRNTGELFF.

The rearrangement joins TRBV27 to TRBJ2-1; 13 positions agree with TRBD2. This CDR3 contains 13 residues. V was clipped by 8 bases and J by 7 bases; unmatched bases: 2. The germline V gene has CDR1 MNHEY and CDR2 SMNVEV (reference sequence). The CDR3 DNA reads TGTGCCAGCGGGACTAGCGGGGCAAATGAGCAGTTCTTC. Translation gives CASGTSGANEQFF.

The gene calls are TRBV7-9 and TRBJ1-3; no firm D call. Germline CDR1 is SEHNR and CDR2 is FQNEAQ (reference sequence). The V and J ends lost 6 bases and 0 bases respectively, with 9 bases between them. CDR3 length equals 14 residues. The CDR3 DNA is TGTGCCAGCAGGCGGGAGAGCTCTGGAAACACCATATATTTT. This encodes CASRRESSGNTIYF.

The V and J genes are TRBV30 and TRBJ1-2; D is uncertain. The germline V and J ends were trimmed by 0 bases and 2 bases, with 7 bases remaining between them. CDR1 and CDR2 (germline): GTSNPN, SVGIG (reference sequence). This CDR3 has 13 residues. CDR3 region: CAWSVLQNYGYTF. Here the CDR3 DNA reads TGTGCCTGGAGTGTACTACAAAACTATGGCTACACCTTC.

V is TRBV4-1 and J is TRBJ2-6; D is ambiguous. The CDR3 loop spans 16 amino acids. CDR1 and CDR2 (germline): MGHRA, YSYEKL. V dropped 1 base and J dropped 2 bases, with 9 bases sitting between them. The CDR3 spells CASSQARWAGANVLTF. CDR3 in DNA: TGCGCCAGCAGCCAAGCGAGGTGGGCTGGGGCCAACGTCCTGACTTTC.

The V and J genes are TRBV6-5 and TRBJ1-4; D perhaps matches TRBD1 (6 bases). There are 14 residues in the CDR3. Trimming removed 6 bases at V and 8 bases at J, with 16 bases between. The germline gives CDR1 MNHEY, CDR2 SVGAGI. The CDR3 DNA reads TGTGCCAGCAGGGAGGGGGGGTTGGAAGAAAAACTGTTTTTT. Translated: CASREGGLEEKLFF.

In the case of this clone: Other DNA sequences within the sample encode an identical CDR3. The chain links TRBV5-1 to TRBJ1-1; a weak D match, TRBD1 (6 bases). The CDR3 sequence is 15 residues long. Germline V gives CDR1 SGHRS, CDR2 YFSETQ. Trimming shortened V by 0 bases and J by 0 bases, and 9 bases separated the two germline ends. CDR3 region: CASSLDGQMNTEAFF. CDR3 sequence (DNA): TGCGCCAGCAGCTTGGATGGACAGATGAACACTGAAGCTTTCTTT.

The chain recombines TRBV6-5 with TRBJ2-2, with D tentatively TRBD2 (6 bases). Germline values: CDR1 MNHEY, CDR2 SVGAGI. CDR3 length: 15 amino acids. Trimming stripped 4 bases from V and 6 bases from J, with 15 bases between. CDR3 amino acids: CASSSDRLVSGELFF. CDR3 coding DNA: TGTGCCAGCAGTTCCGACAGACTAGTTTCCGGGGAGCTGTTTTTT.

The chain employs TRBV10-3 and TRBJ2-1, with 10 positions matching TRBD1. CDR3 length: 16 residues. V lost 3 bases to trimming and J lost 6 bases; unmatched junction nucleotides: 8. CDR1 is ENHRY, CDR2 SYGVKD, per germline. CDR3 residues: CAISDPGGTGANEQFF. Written as DNA, the CDR3 is TGTGCCATCAGTGATCCCGGCGGGACAGGGGCCAATGAGCAGTTCTTC.

This sequence joins TRBV12-3 or TRBV12-4 and TRBJ1-1, with 8 bases fitting TRBD1. The CDR3 consists of 12 residues. J was trimmed by 5 bases and V by 6 bases; bases with no gene match: 2. CDR3 in amino acids: CASSRGRTEAFF. The CDR3 DNA reads TGTGCCAGCAGCAGGGGGCGTACTGAAGCTTTCTTT.